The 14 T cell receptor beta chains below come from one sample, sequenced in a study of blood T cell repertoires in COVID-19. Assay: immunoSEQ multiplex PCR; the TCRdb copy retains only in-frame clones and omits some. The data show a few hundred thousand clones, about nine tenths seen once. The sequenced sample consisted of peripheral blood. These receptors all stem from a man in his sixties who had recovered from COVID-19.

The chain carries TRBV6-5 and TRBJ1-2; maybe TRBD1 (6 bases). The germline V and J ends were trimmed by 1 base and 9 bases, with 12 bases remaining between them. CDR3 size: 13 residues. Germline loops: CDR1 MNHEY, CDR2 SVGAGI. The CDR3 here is CASSYYGGGRYTF. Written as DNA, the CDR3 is TGTGCCAGCAGTTACTATGGTGGGGGCCGCTACACCTTC.

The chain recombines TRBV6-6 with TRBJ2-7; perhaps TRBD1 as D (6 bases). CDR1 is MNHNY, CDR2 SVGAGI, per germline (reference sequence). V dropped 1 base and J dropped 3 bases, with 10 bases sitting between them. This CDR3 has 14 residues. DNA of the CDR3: TGTGCCAGCAGTTACTGGGGGCAGAGCTACGAGCAGTACTTC. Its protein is CASSYWGQSYEQYF.

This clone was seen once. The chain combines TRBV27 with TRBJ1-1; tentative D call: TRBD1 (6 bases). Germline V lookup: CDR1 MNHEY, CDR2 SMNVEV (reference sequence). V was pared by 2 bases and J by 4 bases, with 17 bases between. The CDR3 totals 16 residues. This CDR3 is CASSLRGAAFGTEAFF. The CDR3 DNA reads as TGTGCCAGCAGTTTACGGGGGGCGGCATTCGGCACTGAAGCTTTCTTT.

This chain's CDR3 is CASSEGGSVNQPQHF. The CDR3 DNA reads TGTGCCAGCAGTGAGGGGGGTTCGGTCAATCAGCCCCAGCATTTT. The chain couples TRBV6-1 to TRBJ1-5; D perhaps matches TRBD1 (5 bases). CDR1 MNHNS and CDR2 SASEGT come from the germline V gene. The CDR3 contains 15 residues. The V end lost 3 bases, the J end lost 3 bases, and 12 bases lay between the germline ends.

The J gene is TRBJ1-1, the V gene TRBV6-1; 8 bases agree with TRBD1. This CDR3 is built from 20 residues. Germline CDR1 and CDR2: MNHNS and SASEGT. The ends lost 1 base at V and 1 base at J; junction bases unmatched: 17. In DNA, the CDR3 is TGTGCCAGCAGTGAAGTGAAGTTGGCAGGGGGCTTTGGCCCGAACACTGAAGCTTTCTTT. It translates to CASSEVKLAGGFGPNTEAFF.

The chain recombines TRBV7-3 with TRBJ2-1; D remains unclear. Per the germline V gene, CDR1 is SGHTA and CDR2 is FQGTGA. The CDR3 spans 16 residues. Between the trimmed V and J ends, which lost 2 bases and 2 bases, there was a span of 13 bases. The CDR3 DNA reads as TGTGCCAGCAGCTTATTGCCAGATTTTACCTACAATGAGCAGTTCTTC. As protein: CASSLLPDFTYNEQFF.

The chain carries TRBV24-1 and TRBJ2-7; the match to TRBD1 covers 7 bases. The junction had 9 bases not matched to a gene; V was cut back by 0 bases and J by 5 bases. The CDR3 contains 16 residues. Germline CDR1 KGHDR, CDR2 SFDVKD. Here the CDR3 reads CATSDLNRDRVHEQYF. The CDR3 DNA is TGTGCCACCAGTGATTTGAACCGAGACAGGGTTCACGAGCAGTACTTC.

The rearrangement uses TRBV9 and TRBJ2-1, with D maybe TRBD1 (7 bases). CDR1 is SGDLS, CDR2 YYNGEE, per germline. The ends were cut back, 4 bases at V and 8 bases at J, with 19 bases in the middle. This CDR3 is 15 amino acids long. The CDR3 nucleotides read TGTGCCAGCAGCCCCTCTGGGGGCAGGGGGGATGAGCAGTTCTTC. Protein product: CASSPSGGRGDEQFF.

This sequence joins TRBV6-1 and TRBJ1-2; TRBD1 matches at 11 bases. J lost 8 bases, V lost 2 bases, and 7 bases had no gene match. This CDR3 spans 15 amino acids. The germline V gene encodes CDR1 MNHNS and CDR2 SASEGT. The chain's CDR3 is CASSERGTGGSGYTF. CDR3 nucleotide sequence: TGTGCCAGCAGTGAAAGGGGGACAGGGGGAAGCGGCTACACCTTC.

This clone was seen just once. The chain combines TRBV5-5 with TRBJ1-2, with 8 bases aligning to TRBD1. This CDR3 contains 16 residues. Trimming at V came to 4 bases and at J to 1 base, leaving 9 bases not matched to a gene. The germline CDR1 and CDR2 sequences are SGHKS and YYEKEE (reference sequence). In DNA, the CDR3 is TGTGCCAGCAGCCCAGGGGGCGCGGGGGTTAACTATGGCTACACCTTC. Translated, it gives CASSPGGAGVNYGYTF.

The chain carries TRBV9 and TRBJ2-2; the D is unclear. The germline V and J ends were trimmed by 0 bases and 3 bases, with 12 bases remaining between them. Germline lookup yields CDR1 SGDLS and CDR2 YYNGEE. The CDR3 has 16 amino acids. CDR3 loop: CASSVDPGLYTGELFF. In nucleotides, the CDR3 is TGTGCCAGCAGCGTAGACCCAGGCCTTTACACCGGGGAGCTGTTTTTT.

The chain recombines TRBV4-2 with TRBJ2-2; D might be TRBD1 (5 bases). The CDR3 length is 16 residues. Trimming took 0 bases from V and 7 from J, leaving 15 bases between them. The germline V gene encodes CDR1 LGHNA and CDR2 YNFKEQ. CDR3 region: CASSQDMSRVGGELFF. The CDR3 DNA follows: TGTGCCAGCAGCCAAGATATGAGCAGGGTTGGCGGGGAGCTGTTTTTT.

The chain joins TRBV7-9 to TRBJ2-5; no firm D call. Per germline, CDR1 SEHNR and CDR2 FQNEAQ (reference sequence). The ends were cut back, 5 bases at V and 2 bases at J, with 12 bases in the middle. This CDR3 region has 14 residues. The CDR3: CASSPRMEQETQYF. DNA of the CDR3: TGTGCCAGCAGCCCGCGGATGGAACAAGAGACCCAGTACTTC.

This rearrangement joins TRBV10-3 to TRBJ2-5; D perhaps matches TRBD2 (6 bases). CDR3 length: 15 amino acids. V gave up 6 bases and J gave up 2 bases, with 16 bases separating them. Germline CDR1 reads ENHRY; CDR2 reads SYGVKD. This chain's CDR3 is CAISGEDYPQETQYF. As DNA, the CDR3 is TGTGCCATCAGCGGAGAGGACTACCCTCAAGAGACCCAGTACTTC.